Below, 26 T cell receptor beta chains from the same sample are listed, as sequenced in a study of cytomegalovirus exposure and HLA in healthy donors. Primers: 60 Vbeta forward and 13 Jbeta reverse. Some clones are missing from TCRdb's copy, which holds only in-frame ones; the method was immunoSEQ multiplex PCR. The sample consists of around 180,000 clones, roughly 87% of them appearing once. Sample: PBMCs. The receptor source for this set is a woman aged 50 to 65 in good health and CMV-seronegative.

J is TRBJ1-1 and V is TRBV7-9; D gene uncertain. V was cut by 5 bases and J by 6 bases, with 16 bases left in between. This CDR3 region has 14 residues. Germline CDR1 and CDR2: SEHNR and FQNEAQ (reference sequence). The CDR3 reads CASSPPSDGPEAFF. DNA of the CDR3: TGTGCCAGCAGCCCCCCCTCTGATGGGCCTGAAGCTTTCTTT.

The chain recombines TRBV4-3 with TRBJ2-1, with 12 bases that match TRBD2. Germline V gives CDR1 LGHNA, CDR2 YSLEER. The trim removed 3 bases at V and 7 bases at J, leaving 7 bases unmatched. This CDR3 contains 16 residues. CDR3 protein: CASSQEPSGGANEQFF. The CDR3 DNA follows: TGCGCCAGCAGCCAGGAACCTAGCGGGGGGGCGAATGAGCAGTTCTTC.

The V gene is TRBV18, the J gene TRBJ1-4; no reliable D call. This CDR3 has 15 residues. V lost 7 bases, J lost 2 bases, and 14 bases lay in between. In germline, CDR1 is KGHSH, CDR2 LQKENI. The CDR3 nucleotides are TGTGCCAGCTTCACTAGGAGCAACACTAATGAAAAACTGTTTTTT. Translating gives CASFTRSNTNEKLFF.

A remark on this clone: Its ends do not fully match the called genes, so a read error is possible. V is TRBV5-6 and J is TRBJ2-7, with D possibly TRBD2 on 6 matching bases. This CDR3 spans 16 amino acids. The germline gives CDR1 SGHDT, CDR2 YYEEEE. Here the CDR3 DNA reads TGTGCCAGCAGCTTGTCTGGTCTAGCGAAAACCAAGGGCCCTCAATTC. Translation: CASSLSGLAKTKGPQF.

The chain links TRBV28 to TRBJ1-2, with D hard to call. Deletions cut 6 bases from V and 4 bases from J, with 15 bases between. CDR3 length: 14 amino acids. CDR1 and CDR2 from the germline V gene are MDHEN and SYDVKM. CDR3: CASREFDSSYGYTF. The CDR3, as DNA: TGTGCCAGCAGGGAATTTGACTCTAGCTATGGCTACACCTTC.

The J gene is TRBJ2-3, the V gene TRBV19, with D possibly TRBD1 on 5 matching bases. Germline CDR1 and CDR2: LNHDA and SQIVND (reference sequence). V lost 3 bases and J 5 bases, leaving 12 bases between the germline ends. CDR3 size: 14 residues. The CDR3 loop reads CASSMWQGQDTQYF. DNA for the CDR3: TGTGCCAGTAGTATGTGGCAGGGTCAAGATACGCAGTATTTT. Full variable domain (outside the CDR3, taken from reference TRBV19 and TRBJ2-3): DGGITQSPKYLFRKEGQNVTLSCEQNLNHDAMYWYRQDPGQGLRLIYYSQIVNDFQKGDIAEGYSVSREKKESFPLTVTSAQKNPTAFYLCASSMWQGQDTQYFGPGTRLTVL.

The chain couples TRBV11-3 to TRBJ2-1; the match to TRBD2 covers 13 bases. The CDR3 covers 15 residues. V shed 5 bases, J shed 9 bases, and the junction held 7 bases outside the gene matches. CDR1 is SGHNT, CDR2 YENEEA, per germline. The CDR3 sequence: CASSRTSGRAGEQFF. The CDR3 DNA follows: TGTGCCAGCAGCCGAACTAGCGGGAGGGCCGGTGAGCAGTTCTTC.

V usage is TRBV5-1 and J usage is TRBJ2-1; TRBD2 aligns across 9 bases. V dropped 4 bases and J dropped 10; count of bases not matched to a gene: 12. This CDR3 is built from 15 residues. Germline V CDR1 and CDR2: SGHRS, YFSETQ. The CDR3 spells CASSTQREALHEQFF. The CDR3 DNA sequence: TGCGCCAGCAGCACACAGCGGGAGGCGCTCCACGAGCAGTTCTTC. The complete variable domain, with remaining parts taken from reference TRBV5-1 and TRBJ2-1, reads KAGVTQTPRYLIKTRGQQVTLSCSPISGHRSVSWYQQTPGQGLQFLFEYFSETQRNKGNFPGRFSGRQFSNSRSEMNVSTLELGDSALYLCASSTQREALHEQFFGPGTRLTVL.

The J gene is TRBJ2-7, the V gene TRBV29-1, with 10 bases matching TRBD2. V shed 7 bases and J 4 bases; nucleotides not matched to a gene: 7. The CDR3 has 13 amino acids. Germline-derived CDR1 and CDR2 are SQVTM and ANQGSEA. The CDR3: CSARGSGRYEQYF. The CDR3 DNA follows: TGCAGCGCCCGGGGTAGCGGGAGGTACGAGCAGTACTTC.

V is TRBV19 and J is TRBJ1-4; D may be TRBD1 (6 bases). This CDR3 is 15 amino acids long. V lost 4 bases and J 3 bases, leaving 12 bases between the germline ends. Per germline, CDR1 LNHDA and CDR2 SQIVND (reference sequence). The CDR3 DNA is TGTGCCAGTAGTAAGAGGACAGCTCCTAATGAAAAACTGTTTTTT. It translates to CASSKRTAPNEKLFF. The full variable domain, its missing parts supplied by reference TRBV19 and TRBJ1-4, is DGGITQSPKYLFRKEGQNVTLSCEQNLNHDAMYWYRQDPGQGLRLIYYSQIVNDFQKGDIAEGYSVSREKKESFPLTVTSAQKNPTAFYLCASSKRTAPNEKLFFGSGTQLSVL.

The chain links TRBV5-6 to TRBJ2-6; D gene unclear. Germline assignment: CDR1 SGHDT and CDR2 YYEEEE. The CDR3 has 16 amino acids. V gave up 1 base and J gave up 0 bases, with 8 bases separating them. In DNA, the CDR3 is TGTGCCAGCAGCTTGTTAGCTATCTCTGGGGCCAACGTCCTGACTTTC. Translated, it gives CASSLLAISGANVLTF.

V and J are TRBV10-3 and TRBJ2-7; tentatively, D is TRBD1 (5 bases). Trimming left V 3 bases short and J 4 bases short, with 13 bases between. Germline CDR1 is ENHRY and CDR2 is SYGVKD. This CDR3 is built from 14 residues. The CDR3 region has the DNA TGTGCCATCAGTGACCAGACAGTGACGTACGAGCAGTACTTC. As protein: CAISDQTVTYEQYF.

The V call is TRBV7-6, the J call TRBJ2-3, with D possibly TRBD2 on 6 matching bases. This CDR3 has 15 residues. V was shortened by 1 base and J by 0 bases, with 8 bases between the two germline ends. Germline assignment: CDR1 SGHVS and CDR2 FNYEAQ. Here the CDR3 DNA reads TGTGCCAGCAGCTTAGGCGGGACTAGCACAGATACGCAGTATTTT. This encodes CASSLGGTSTDTQYF.

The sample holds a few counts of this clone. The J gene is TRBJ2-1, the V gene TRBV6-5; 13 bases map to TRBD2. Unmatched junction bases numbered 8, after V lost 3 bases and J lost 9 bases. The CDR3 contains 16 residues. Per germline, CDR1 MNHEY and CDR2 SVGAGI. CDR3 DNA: TGTGCCAGCAGTTATATGGGACTAGCGGGGTCGGGTGAGCAGTTCTTC. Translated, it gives CASSYMGLAGSGEQFF.

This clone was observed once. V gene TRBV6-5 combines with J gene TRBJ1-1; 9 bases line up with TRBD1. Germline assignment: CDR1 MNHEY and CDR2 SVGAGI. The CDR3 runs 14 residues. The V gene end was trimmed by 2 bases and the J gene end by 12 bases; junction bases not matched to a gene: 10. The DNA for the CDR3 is TGTGCCAGCAGTTACGCCCCGGGACAGGGACAAACTTTCTTT. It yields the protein CASSYAPGQGQTFF.

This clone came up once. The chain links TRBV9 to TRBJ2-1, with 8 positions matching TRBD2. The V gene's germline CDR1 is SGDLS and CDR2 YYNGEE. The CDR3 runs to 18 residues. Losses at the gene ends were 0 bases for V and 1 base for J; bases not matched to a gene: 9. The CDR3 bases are TGTGCCAGCAGCGTAGCCCTCAGGGCGGGAGGATCCTACAATGAGCAGTTCTTC. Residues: CASSVALRAGGSYNEQFF.

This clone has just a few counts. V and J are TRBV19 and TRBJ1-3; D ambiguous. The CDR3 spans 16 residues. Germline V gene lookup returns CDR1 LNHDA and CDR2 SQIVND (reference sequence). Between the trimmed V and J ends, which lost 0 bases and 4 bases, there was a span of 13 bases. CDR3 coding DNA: TGTGCCAGTAGTATAGACGAACCTCTTAGAGGAAACACCATATATTTT. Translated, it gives CASSIDEPLRGNTIYF.

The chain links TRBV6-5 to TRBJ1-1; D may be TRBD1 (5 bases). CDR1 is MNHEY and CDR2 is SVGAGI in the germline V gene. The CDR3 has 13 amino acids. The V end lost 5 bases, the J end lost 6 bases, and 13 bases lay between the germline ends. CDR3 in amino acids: CASSTHRGSEAFF. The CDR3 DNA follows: TGTGCCAGCAGTACCCATAGGGGCTCTGAAGCTTTCTTT.

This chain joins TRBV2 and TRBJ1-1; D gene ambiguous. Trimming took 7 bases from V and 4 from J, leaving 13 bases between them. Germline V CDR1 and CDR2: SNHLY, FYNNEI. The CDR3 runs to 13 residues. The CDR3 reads CASTETRSTEAFF. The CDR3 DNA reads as TGTGCCAGCACCGAGACAAGATCCACTGAAGCTTTCTTT.

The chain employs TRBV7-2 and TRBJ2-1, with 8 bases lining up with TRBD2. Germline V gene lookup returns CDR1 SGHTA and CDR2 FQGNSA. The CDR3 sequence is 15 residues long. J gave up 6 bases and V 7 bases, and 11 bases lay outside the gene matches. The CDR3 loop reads CASTRGRREANEQFF. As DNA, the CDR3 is TGTGCCAGCACACGGGGTAGGCGGGAGGCCAATGAGCAGTTCTTC.

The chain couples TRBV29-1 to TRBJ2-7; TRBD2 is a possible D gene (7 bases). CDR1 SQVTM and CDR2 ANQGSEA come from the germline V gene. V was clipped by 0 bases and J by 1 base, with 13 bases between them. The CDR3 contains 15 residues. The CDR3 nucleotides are TGCAGCGTTGAAGAGAGGGGAGGGGGATCCTACGAGCAGTACTTC. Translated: CSVEERGGGSYEQYF.

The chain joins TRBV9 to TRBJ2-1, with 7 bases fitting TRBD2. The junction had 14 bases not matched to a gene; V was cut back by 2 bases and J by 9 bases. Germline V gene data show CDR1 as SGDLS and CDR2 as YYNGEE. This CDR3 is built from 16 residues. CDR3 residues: CASSVEGSGEGREQFF. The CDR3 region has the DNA TGTGCCAGCAGCGTGGAGGGAAGCGGGGAGGGGCGTGAGCAGTTCTTC. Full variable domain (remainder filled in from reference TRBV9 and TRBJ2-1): DSGVTQTPKHLITATGQRVTLRCSPRSGDLSVYWYQQSLDQGLQFLIQYYNGEERAKGNILERFSAQQFPDLHSELNLSSLELGDSALYFCASSVEGSGEGREQFFGPGTRLTVL.

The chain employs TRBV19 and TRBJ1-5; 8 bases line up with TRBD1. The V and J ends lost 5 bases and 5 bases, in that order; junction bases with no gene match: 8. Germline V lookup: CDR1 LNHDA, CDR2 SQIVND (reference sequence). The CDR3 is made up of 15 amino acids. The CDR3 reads CASSPRTGTHQPQHF. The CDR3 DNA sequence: TGTGCCAGTAGTCCTCGGACAGGGACACATCAGCCCCAGCATTTT.

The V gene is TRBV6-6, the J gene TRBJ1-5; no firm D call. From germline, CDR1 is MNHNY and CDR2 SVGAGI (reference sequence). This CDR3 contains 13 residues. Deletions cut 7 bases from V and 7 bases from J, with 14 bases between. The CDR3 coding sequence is TGTGCCAGCATCGAACAGAAACAACAGCCCCAGCATTTT. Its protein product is CASIEQKQQPQHF.

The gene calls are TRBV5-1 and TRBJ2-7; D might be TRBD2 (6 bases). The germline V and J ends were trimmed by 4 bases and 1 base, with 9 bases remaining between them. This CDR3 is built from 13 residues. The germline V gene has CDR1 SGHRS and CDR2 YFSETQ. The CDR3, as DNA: TGCGCCAGCAGCCCGGGGGTGTCCTACGAGCAGTACTTC. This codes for CASSPGVSYEQYF.

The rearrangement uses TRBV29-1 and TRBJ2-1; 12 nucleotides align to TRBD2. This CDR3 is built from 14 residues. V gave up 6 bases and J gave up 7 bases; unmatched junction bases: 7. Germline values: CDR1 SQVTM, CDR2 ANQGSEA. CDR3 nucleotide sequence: TGCAGCGTCGCGCCTAGCGGGAGGGCGAATGAGCAGTTCTTC. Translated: CSVAPSGRANEQFF.